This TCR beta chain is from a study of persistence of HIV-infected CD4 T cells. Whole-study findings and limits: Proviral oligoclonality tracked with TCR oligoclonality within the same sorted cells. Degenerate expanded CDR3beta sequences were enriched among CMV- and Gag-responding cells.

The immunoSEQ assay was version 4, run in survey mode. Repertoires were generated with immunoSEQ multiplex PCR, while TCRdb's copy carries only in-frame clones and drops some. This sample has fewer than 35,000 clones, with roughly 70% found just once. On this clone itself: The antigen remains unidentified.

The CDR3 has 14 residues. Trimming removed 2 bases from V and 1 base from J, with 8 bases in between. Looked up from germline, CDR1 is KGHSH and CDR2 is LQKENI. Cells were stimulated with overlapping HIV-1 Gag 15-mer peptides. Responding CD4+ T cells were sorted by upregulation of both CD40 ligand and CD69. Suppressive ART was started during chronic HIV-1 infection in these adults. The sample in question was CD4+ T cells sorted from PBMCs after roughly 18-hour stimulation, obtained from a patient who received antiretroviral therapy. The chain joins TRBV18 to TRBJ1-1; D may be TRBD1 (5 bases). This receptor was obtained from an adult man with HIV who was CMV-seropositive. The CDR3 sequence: CASSPGDGNTEAFF. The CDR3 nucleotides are TGTGCCAGCTCACCAGGGGACGGGAACACTGAAGCTTTCTTT.